Reported below is one TCR beta chain. Its antigen remains unidentified. The germline gives CDR1 DFQATT, CDR2 SNEGSKA (reference sequence). With V trimmed by 1 base and J by 3 bases, 9 bases remained unmatched. The CDR3 is 16 residues long. The data belong to a study of T cells after yellow fever vaccination. Looking at the study overall: Some fractions had low cell numbers, and these were prepared with SMART-Seq v4 Ultra Low Input.

General study points: A large majority of primary-vaccination clones showed up again after the booster (96% CD4, around 90% CD8).

Template-switching 5'RACE yielded the TCR cDNA; a universal primer site and UMIs were added in the process. Each CDR3 protein gets one entry after TCRdb re-called the 5' RACE reads with MiXCR. The sample gives a few hundred thousand distinct CDR3 sequences, 15% to 20% of which show up once; approximately 15% is in the top ten. Here the sequenced sample was PBMCs, taken 15 days after the yellow fever booster vaccination. This TCR was sampled from a man aged 25-45 years who received the YFV17D yellow fever vaccine. This chain joins TRBV20-1 and TRBJ2-1, with 7 bases that match TRBD2. CDR3 in DNA: TGCAGTGCTAGAGTTCGGGCGGGACTACACTACAATGAGCAGTTCTTC. Protein product: CSARVRAGLHYNEQFF.